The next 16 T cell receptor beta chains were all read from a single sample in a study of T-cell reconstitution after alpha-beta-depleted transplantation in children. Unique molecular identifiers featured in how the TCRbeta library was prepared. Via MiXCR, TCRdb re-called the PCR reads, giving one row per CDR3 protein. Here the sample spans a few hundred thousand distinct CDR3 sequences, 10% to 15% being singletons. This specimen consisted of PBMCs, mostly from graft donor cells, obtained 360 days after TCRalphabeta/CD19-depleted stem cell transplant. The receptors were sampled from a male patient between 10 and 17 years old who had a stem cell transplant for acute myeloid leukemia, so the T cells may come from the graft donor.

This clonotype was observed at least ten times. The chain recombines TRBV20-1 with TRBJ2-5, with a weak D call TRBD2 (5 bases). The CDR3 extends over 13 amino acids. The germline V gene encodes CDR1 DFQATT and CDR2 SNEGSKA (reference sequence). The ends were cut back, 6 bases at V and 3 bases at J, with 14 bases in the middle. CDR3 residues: CSAEGEGEETQYF. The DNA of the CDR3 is TGCAGTGCCGAGGGCGAGGGAGAAGAGACCCAGTACTTC.

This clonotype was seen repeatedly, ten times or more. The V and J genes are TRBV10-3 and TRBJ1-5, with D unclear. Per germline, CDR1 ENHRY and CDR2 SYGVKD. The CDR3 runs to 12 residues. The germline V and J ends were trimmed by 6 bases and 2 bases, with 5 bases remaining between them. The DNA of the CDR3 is TGTGCCATCAGGGACGGCAATCAGCCCCAGCATTTT. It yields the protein CAIRDGNQPQHF.

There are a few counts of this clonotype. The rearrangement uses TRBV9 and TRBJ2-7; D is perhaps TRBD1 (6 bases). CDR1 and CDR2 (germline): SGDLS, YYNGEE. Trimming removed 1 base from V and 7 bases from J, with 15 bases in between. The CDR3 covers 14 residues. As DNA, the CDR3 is TGTGCCAGCAGCGTATACGCAGGGGTCGGAGAGCAGTACTTC. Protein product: CASSVYAGVGEQYF.

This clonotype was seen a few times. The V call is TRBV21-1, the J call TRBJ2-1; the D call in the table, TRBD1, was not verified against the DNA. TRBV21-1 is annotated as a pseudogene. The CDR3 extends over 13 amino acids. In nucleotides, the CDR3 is TGTGCCAGCAGCAAATACAGGGATTGGGAGCAGTTCTTC. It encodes CASSKYRDWEQFF.

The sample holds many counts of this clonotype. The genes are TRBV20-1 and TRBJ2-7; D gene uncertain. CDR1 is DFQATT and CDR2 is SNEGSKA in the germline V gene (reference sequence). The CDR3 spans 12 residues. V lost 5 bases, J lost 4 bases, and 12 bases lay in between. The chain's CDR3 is CSACPVLYEQYF. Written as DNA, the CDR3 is TGCAGTGCTTGTCCGGTCCTATACGAGCAGTACTTC.

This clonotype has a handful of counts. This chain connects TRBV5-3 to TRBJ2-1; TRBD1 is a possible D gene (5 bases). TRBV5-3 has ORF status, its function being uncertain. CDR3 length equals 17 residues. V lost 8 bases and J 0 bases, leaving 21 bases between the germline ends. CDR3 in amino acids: CARAGWGAVASYNEQFF. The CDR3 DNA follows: TGTGCCAGGGCCGGTTGGGGCGCGGTCGCCTCCTACAATGAGCAGTTCTTC.

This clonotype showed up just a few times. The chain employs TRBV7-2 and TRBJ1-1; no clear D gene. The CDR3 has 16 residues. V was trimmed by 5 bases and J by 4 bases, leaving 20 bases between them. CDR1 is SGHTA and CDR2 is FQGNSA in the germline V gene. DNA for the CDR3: TGTGCCAGCAGCGTATCCGGGTTCGGGAGTGGCACTGAAGCTTTCTTT. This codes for CASSVSGFGSGTEAFF.

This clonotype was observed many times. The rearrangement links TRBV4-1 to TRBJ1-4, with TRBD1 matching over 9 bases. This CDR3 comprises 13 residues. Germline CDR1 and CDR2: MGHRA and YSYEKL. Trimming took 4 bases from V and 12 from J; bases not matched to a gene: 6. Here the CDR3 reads CASSPLDRGELFF. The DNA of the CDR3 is TGCGCCAGCAGCCCCCTGGACAGGGGAGAACTGTTTTTT.

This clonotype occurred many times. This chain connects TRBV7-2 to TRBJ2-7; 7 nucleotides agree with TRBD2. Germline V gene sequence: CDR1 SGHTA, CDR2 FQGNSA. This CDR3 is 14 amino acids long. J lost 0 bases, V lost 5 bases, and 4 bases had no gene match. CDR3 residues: CASSVGGISYEQYF. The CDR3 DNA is TGTGCCAGCAGCGTCGGGGGGATCTCCTACGAGCAGTACTTC. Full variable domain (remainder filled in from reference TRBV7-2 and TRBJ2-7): GAGVSQSPSNKVTEKGKDVELRCDPISGHTALYWYRQSLGQGLEFLIYFQGNSAPDKSGLPSDRFSAERTGGSVSTLTIQRTQQEDSAVYLCASSVGGISYEQYFGPGTRLTVT.

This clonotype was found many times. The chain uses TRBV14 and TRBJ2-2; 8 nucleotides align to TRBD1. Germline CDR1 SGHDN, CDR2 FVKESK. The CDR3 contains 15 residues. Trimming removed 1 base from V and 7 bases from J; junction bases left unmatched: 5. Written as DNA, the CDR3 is TGTGCCAGCAGCCAAGCAACAGGGGGTTTCGGGGAGCTGTTTTTT. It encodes CASSQATGGFGELFF.

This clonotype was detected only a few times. CDR3 DNA sequence: TGCGCCAGCAGCTTGGTGGGGTACGGGAACGAGCAGTACTTC. Its translation: CASSLVGYGNEQYF. The chain is built from TRBV5-1 and TRBJ2-7, with D maybe TRBD2 (5 bases). This CDR3 spans 14 amino acids. Germline lookup yields CDR1 SGHRS and CDR2 YFSETQ. V shed 0 bases and J shed 5 bases, with 12 bases lying between them.

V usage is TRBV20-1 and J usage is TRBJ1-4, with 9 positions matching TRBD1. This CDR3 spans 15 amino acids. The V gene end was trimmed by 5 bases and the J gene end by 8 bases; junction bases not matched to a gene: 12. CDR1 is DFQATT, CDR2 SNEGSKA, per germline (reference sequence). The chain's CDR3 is CSAASADRGQEKLFF. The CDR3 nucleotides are TGCAGTGCTGCCTCGGCGGACAGGGGCCAGGAAAAACTGTTTTTT.

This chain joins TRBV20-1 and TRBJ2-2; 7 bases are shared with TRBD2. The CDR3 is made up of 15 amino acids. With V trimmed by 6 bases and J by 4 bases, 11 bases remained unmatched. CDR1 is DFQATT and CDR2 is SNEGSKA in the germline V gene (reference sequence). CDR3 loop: CSALTPLASTGELFF. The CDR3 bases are TGCAGTGCACTTACCCCACTAGCGAGCACCGGGGAGCTGTTTTTT.

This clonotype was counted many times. The CDR3 here is CASSRGQTFNQPQHF. Here the CDR3 DNA reads TGTGCCAGCTCGAGAGGACAGACTTTCAATCAGCCCCAGCATTTT. The genes are TRBV7-6 and TRBJ1-5, with a tentative D call TRBD1 (6 bases). CDR1 and CDR2 (germline): SGHVS, FNYEAQ. Trimming removed 8 bases at V and 3 bases at J, with 17 bases between. The CDR3 is 15 amino acids. The whole variable domain, remainder taken from reference TRBV7-6 and TRBJ1-5, is GAGVSQSPRYKVTKRGQDVALRCDPISGHVSLYWYRQALGQGPEFLTYFNYEAQQDKSGLPNDRFSAERPEGSISTLTIQRTEQRDSAMYRCASSRGQTFNQPQHFGDGTRLSIL.

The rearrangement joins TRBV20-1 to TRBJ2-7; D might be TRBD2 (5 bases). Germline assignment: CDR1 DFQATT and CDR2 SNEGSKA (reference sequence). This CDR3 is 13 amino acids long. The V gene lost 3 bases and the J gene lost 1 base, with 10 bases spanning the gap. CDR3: CSARRSGSYEQYF. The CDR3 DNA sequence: TGCAGTGCTAGGAGGAGCGGTTCCTACGAGCAGTACTTC.

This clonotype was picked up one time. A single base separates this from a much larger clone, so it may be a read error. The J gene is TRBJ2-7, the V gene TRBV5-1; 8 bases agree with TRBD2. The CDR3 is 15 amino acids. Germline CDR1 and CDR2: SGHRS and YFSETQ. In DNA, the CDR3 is TGCGCCAGCAGCACTGCAACTAGCGGCTCCGACGAGCAGTACTTC. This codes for CASSTATSGSDEQYF. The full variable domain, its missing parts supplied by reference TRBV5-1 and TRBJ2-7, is KAGVTQTPRYLIKTRGQQVTLSCSPISGHRSVSWYQQTPGQGLQFLFEYFSETQRNKGNFPGRFSGRQFSNSRSEMNVSTLELGDSALYLCASSTATSGSDEQYFGPGTRLTVT.